What follows describes a single TCR beta chain. The target antigen is unknown. The V gene's germline CDR1 is SEHNR and CDR2 FQNEAQ (reference sequence). This CDR3 has 16 residues. Trimming stripped 5 bases from V and 0 bases from J, with 13 bases between. This sample is part of a study of shared clonotypes between healthy human individuals. Overall study findings and caveats: Around 5% was the fraction of naive CD4 clonotypes found shared across several donors. Naive subsets, compared against memory subsets, generally had larger estimated richness values.

CD4+ cell separation produced CD45RA+ naive and CD45RA-negative memory subsets. Libraries were prepared by immunoSEQ multiplex PCR; TCRdb keeps only in-frame clonotypes and omits some of them. Of millions of clones listed, more than 90% are singletons. Input material: naive CD4+ T cells sorted from blood. The subset was: CD45RA+ positively selected. This TCR was sampled from a man younger than 35 in good health. The chain recombines TRBV7-9 with TRBJ1-4; D remains ambiguous. DNA for the CDR3: TGTGCCAGCAGCCTAAGACGTGGAGCAACTAATGAAAAACTGTTTTTT. Its translation: CASSLRRGATNEKLFF.